Included here is one TCR beta chain sequence, with context. Its antigen remains unknown. This sample was included in a study of cytomegalovirus exposure and HLA in healthy donors. Study-wide results and limits: A later analysis reportedly found that, within productive TCRs, an Asian-associated ancestry cluster had fewer N-insertions than the mean observed across the approximately 660 donors. Because they were indistinguishable, some V segments, including TRBV6-2 and TRBV6-3, were excluded.

The study ran its PCR with 60 Vbeta and 13 Jbeta primers. Using immunoSEQ multiplex PCR, the repertoire was profiled, and TCRdb retains in-frame clones only, with some absent. The table counts 40,000 to 55,000 clones; about 6.1% lies in the top ten. Germline V gene lookup returns CDR1 GTSNPN and CDR2 SVGIG (reference sequence). Trimming stripped 5 bases from V and 4 bases from J, with 18 bases between. The CDR3 extends over 15 amino acids. The specimen was PBMCs. The sequence was obtained from a male donor in good health and CMV-seropositive. V usage is TRBV30 and J usage is TRBJ1-5, with D hard to call. The DNA for the CDR3 is TGTGCCTGGTCTGGACTAGGCCTGTCTAATCAGCCCCAGCATTTT. It translates to CAWSGLGLSNQPQHF.